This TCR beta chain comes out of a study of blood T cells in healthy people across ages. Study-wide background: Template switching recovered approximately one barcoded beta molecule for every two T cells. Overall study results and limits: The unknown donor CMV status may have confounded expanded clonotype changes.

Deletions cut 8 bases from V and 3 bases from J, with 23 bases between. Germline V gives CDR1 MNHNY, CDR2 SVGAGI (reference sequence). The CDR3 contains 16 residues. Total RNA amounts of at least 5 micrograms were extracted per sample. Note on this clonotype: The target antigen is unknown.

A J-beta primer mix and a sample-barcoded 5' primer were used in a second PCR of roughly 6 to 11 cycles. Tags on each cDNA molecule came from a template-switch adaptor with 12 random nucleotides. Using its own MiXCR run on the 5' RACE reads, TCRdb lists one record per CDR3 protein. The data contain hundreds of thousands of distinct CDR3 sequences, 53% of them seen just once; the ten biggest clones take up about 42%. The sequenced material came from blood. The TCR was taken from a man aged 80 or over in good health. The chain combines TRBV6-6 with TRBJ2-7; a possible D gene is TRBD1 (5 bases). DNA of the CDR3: TGTGCCAGCCGCGATCCCTCAACCAGGGCAGGCTACGAGCAGTACTTC. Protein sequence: CASRDPSTRAGYEQYF.